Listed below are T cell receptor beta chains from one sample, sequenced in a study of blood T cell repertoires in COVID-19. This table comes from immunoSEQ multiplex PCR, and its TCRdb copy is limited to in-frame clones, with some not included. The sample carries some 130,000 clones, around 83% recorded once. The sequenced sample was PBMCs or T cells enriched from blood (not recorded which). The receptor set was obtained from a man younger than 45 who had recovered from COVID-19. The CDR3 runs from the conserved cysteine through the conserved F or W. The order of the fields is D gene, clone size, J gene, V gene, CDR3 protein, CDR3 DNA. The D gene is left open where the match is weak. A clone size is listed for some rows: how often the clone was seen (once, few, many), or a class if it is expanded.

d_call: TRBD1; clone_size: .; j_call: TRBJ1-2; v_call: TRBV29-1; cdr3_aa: CSARWTGGEGYTF; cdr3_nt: TGCAGCGCTCGGTGGACAGGGGGTGAGGGCTACACCTTC
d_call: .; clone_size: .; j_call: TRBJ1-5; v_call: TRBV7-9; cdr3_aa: CASSDQGPQHF; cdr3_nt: TGTGCCAGCAGCGACCAGGGGCCCCAGCATTTT
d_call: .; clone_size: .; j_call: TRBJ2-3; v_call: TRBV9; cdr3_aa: CASSVGGTLTDTQYF; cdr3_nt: TGTGCCAGCAGCGTAGGTGGCACCCTCACAGATACGCAGTATTTT
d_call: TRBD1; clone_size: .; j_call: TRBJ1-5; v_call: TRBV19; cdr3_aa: CASSLDRGWGNSNQPQHF; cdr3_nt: TGTGCCAGTAGTTTGGACAGGGGGTGGGGTAATAGCAATCAGCCCCAGCATTTT
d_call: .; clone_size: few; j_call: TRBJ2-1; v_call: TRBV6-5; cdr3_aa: CASRGGGYNEQFF; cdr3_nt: TGTGCCAGCAGGGGAGGGGGATACAATGAGCAGTTCTTC
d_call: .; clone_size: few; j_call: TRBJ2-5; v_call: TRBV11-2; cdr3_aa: CASSLEVGRKTEQETQYF; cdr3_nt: TGTGCCAGCAGCTTAGAGGTCGGCAGGAAGACGGAACAAGAGACCCAGTACTTC
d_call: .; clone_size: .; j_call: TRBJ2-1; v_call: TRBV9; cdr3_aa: CASSARDSIYNEQFF; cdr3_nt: TGTGCCAGCAGCGCGCGGGACTCAATATACAATGAGCAGTTCTTC
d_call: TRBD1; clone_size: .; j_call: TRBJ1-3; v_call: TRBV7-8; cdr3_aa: CASSLGDRLTGNTIYF; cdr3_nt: TGTGCCAGCAGCTTGGGGGACAGGTTAACTGGAAACACCATATATTTT
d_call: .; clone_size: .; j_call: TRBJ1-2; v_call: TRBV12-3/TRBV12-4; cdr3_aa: CASSLYRNYGYTF; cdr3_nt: TGTGCCAGCAGTTTATACAGGAACTATGGCTACACCTTC
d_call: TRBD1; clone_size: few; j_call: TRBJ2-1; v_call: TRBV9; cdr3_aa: CASSVEVGTGGPSSYNEQFF; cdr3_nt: TGTGCCAGCAGCGTAGAGGTGGGGACAGGGGGCCCAAGCTCCTACAATGAGCAGTTCTTC
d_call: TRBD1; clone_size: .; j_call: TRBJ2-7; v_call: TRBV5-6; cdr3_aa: CASSLVGLAGTGAYEQYF; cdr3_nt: TGTGCCAGCAGCTTGGTGGGTCTTGCCGGGACAGGGGCCTACGAGCAGTACTTC
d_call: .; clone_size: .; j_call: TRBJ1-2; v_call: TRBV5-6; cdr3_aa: CASSLALGANYGYTF; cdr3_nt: TGTGCCAGCAGCTTGGCCTTAGGAGCTAACTATGGCTACACCTTC
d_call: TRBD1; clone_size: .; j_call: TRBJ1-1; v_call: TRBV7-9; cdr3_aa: CASSYPDRATEAFF; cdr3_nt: TGTGCCAGCAGCTACCCGGACAGGGCAACTGAAGCTTTCTTT
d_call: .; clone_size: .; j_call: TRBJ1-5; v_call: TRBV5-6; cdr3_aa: CASSLGGRTNQPQHF; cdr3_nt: TGTGCCAGCAGCTTGGGTGGGCGGACTAATCAGCCCCAGCATTTT
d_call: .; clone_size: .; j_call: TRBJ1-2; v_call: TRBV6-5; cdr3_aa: CASSSTDQGHYGYTF; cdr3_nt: TGTGCCAGCAGTTCGACAGACCAGGGGCACTATGGCTACACCTTC
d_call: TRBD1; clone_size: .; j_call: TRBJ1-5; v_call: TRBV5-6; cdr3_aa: CASSLGQGVGPQHF; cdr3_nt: TGTGCCAGCAGCCTGGGACAGGGGGTAGGGCCCCAGCATTTT